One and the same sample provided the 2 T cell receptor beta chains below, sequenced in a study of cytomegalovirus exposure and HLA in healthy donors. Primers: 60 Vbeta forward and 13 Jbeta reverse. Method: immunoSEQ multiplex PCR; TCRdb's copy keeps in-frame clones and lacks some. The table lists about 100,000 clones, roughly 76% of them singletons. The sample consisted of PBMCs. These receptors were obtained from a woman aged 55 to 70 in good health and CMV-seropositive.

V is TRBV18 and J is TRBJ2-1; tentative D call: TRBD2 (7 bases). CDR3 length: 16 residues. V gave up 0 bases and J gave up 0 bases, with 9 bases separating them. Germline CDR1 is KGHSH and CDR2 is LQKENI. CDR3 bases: TGTGCCAGCTCACCACCGAGGGGGGGCTCCTACAATGAGCAGTTCTTC. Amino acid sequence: CASSPPRGGSYNEQFF.

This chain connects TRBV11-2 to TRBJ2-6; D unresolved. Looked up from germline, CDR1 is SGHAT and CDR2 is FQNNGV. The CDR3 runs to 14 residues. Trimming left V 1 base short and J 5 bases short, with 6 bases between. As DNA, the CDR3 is TGTGCCAGCAGCTTAGCCTTCCGGGCCAACGTCCTGACTTTC. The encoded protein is CASSLAFRANVLTF.